This T cell receptor beta chain is drawn from a study of T-cell reconstitution after alpha-beta-depleted transplantation in children. The length of the CDR3 is 20 residues. Unique molecular identifiers were built into the TCRbeta library. Each CDR3 protein gets one entry after TCRdb re-called the PCR reads with MiXCR. The data contain fewer than 700,000 distinct CDR3 sequences, 13% of them singletons. The chain recombines TRBV21-1 with TRBJ2-7; the table calls TRBD1, which could not be checked here. TRBV21-1 is noted as a pseudogene. The clonotype was recovered from a male patient between 5 and 17 years old who had a stem cell transplant for acute myeloid leukemia, so the T cells may come from the graft donor. The sequencing here drew on PBMCs, mostly from graft donor cells, taken 360 days after TCRalphabeta/CD19-depleted stem cell transplant. CDR3 nucleotides: TGTGCCAGCAGCAAAGCGCCCGGGACAGGAGGTTTAAGGGTCTCCTACGAGCAGTACTTC. Its translation is CASSKAPGTGGLRVSYEQYF.